The table lists the clone carrying this TCR beta chain with a count of one. Unmatched junction bases numbered 7, after V lost 5 bases and J lost 10 bases. The germline V gene has CDR1 MDHEN and CDR2 SYDVKM. The CDR3 sequence is 13 residues long. The entry originates in a study of T cell responses to AZD1222 COVID-19 vaccine. Clones were sequenced by immunoSEQ multiplex PCR, and TCRdb holds only the in-frame ones, with some missing. The repertoire holds 110,000 to 150,000 clones, with 80% to 95% as singletons. The source of this sequence is an adult in good health. The V gene is TRBV28, the J gene TRBJ1-4, with 7 positions matching TRBD1. The specimen comprised peripheral blood, sampled on day 0 of AZD1222 vaccination. In DNA form, the CDR3 reads TGTGCCAGCAGTCTTCAGGGGGACGGAAAACTGTTTTTT. Its protein product is CASSLQGDGKLFF.